The clone carrying this TCR beta chain was seen just once. The antigen is unknown. The data belong to a study of T cell responses to AZD1222 COVID-19 vaccine. Study conclusions and caveats: The repertoires were collected only after the peak T cell response.

Only in-frame clones appear in the TCRdb table, and some are missing; sequencing was by immunoSEQ multiplex PCR. The profile shows roughly 140,000 clones, about 89% of them singletons. CDR1 and CDR2 from the germline V gene are MNHEY and SMNVEV (reference sequence). Trimming stripped 3 bases from V and 0 bases from J, with 5 bases between. CDR3 length: 13 residues. The V call is TRBV27, the J call TRBJ2-5, with D uncertain. This sample comprised peripheral blood, obtained on day 0 of AZD1222 vaccination. This clonotype was sampled from an adult in good health. CDR3 region: CASSFWDQETQYF. The CDR3, as DNA: TGTGCCAGCAGTTTTTGGGACCAAGAGACCCAGTACTTC.